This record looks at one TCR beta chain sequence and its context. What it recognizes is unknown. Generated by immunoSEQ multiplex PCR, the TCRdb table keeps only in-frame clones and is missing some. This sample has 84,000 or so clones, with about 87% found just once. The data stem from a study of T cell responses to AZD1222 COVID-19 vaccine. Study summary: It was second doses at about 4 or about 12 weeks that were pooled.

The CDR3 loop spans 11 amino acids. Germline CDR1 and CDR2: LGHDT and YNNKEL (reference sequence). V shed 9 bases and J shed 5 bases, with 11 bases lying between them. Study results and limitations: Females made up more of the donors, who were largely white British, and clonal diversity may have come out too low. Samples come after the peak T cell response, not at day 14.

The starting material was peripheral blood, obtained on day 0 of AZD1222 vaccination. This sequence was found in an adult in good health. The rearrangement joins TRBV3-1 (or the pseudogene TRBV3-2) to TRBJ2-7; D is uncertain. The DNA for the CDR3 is TGTGCCAGAAATAACTGCCACGAGCAGTACTTC. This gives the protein CARNNCHEQYF.